The entry that follows covers one TCR beta chain sequence. The antigen remains undetermined. These data belong to a study of cytomegalovirus exposure and HLA in healthy donors. The study, taken as a whole, reports: Among the CMV-associated chains, three were confirmed in vitro as specific for CMV antigens.

Participants comprised healthy donors of bone marrow. This PCR relied on a set of 60 Vbeta primers and 13 Jbeta primers. Data came from immunoSEQ multiplex PCR; TCRdb stores just in-frame clones and leaves some out. The repertoire includes approximately 110,000 clones, 78% of them detected once, and roughly 3.5% sits in the top ten. The J segment lost 3 bases and the V segment lost 2 bases, leaving 12 bases of the junction unmatched. There are 17 residues in the CDR3. Germline V gene sequence: CDR1 PRHDT, CDR2 FYEKMQ (reference sequence). V usage is TRBV13 and J usage is TRBJ2-7; 8 bases are a match to TRBD1. The sequencing sample was made of PBMCs. The source of this sequence is a man in his forties in good health and CMV-seronegative. CDR3 region: CASSLRRFGQGYYEQYF. The CDR3 nucleotides are TGTGCCAGCAGCTTACGCAGATTTGGACAGGGCTACTACGAGCAGTACTTC. Based on the CDR3 plus reference TRBV13 and TRBJ2-7, the full variable domain is AAGVIQSPRHLIKEKRETATLKCYPIPRHDTVYWYQQGPGQDPQFLISFYEKMQSDKGSIPDRFSAQQFSDYHSELNMSSLELGDSALYFCASSLRRFGQGYYEQYFGPGTRLTVT.